One sample yielded the 23 T cell receptor beta chains listed below, sequenced in a study of blood T cell repertoires in COVID-19. Repertoires were generated with immunoSEQ multiplex PCR, while TCRdb's copy carries only in-frame clones and drops some. The sample consists of approximately 120,000 clones, less than 85% of them appearing once. Sequences were obtained from peripheral blood. These receptors were collected from a woman aged 55-70 years with acute or convalescent COVID-19.

The chain links TRBV7-3 to TRBJ2-1; 7 nucleotides align to TRBD2. Germline CDR1 and CDR2: SGHTA and FQGTGA. This CDR3 comprises 15 residues. The junction had 12 bases not matched to a gene; V was cut back by 4 bases and J by 9 bases. In DNA, the CDR3 is TGTGCCAGCAGCTCCCAGCGGGACTTAGCAACTGAGCAGTTCTTC. Protein product: CASSSQRDLATEQFF.

Here the CDR3 DNA reads TGTGCCAGCAGGTCTCCATCAGGGCTTCAGCCCCAGCATTTT. Protein sequence: CASRSPSGLQPQHF. This rearrangement joins TRBV6-5 to TRBJ1-5; D is perhaps TRBD1 (5 bases). Deletions cut 6 bases from V and 6 bases from J, with 15 bases between. This CDR3 is built from 14 residues. Germline values: CDR1 MNHEY, CDR2 SVGAGI.

This chain uses TRBV24-1 with TRBJ1-1; 8 nucleotides match TRBD1. The V gene end was trimmed by 5 bases and the J gene end by 3 bases; junction bases not matched to a gene: 7. Looked up from germline, CDR1 is KGHDR and CDR2 is SFDVKD. There are 15 residues in the CDR3. This chain's CDR3 is CATSGQGAGDTEAFF. The CDR3 DNA is TGTGCCACCAGTGGTCAGGGGGCAGGGGACACTGAAGCTTTCTTT.

The chain uses TRBV20-1 and TRBJ2-2; D unresolved. V lost 3 bases and J 4 bases, leaving 12 bases between the germline ends. The length of the CDR3 is 14 residues. Germline values: CDR1 DFQATT, CDR2 SNEGSKA (reference sequence). Here the CDR3 reads CSASSRRPTGELFF. CDR3 coding DNA: TGCAGTGCTAGTTCGCGGAGACCCACCGGGGAGCTGTTTTTT.

A single count supports this clone. The chain has TRBV27 and TRBJ2-1; TRBD2 might be the D (7 bases). V shed 8 bases and J shed 8 bases, with 16 bases lying between them. Germline V gives CDR1 MNHEY, CDR2 SMNVEV (reference sequence). CDR3 length: 13 amino acids. The CDR3 sequence: CASGRGGTDEQFF. CDR3 nucleotide sequence: TGTGCCAGCGGGCGCGGGGGCACCGATGAGCAGTTCTTC.

V gene TRBV25-1 combines with J gene TRBJ1-6; TRBD1 matches 10 bases. Germline loops: CDR1 MGHDK, CDR2 SYGVNS. The CDR3 is made up of 14 amino acids. Trimming took 6 bases from V and 7 from J; bases not matched to a gene: 3. The CDR3, as DNA: TGTGCCAGCAGCCGGGACAGGGGAAATTCACCCCTCCACTTT. Translating gives CASSRDRGNSPLHF.

Only one count was recorded for this clone. The V gene is TRBV5-1, the J gene TRBJ1-2; 7 bases are a match to TRBD1. Germline V gives CDR1 SGHRS, CDR2 YFSETQ. The CDR3 spans 14 residues. The V and J ends lost 0 bases and 8 bases, in that order; junction bases with no gene match: 7. CDR3 protein: CASSLVAGGGGYTF. As DNA, the CDR3 is TGCGCCAGCAGCTTGGTGGCAGGGGGTGGAGGCTACACCTTC. Full variable domain (missing parts from reference TRBV5-1 and TRBJ1-2): KAGVTQTPRYLIKTRGQQVTLSCSPISGHRSVSWYQQTPGQGLQFLFEYFSETQRNKGNFPGRFSGRQFSNSRSEMNVSTLELGDSALYLCASSLVAGGGGYTFGSGTRLTVV.

The chain carries TRBV3-1 (or the pseudogene TRBV3-2) and TRBJ1-2; no clear D. Trimming cost V 1 base and J 8 bases, with 14 bases left between them. CDR1 and CDR2 from the germline V gene are LGHDT and YNNKEL (reference sequence). The CDR3 is 14 amino acids. CDR3 DNA sequence: TGTGCCAGCAGCCAAGCCCGGCCTCGGGAGGGCTACACCTTC. Translation: CASSQARPREGYTF.

The gene calls are TRBV28 and TRBJ1-1, with 7 bases matching TRBD1. CDR1 MDHEN and CDR2 SYDVKM come from the germline V gene. This CDR3 contains 14 residues. J was trimmed by 4 bases and V by 8 bases; bases with no gene match: 10. CDR3 protein: CASSLTGWGTEAFF. In DNA, the CDR3 is TGTGCCAGCTCCCTGACAGGGTGGGGCACTGAAGCTTTCTTT.

The rearrangement joins TRBV7-2 to TRBJ2-1, with 7 bases that match TRBD2. V lost 6 bases and J lost 9; bases outside the gene matches: 14. Germline V gene lookup returns CDR1 SGHTA and CDR2 FQGNSA. The CDR3 sequence is 15 residues long. CDR3 protein: CASRANAGVNSEQFF. The DNA of the CDR3 is TGTGCCAGCAGGGCGAACGCGGGAGTGAACAGTGAGCAGTTCTTC.

J is TRBJ2-6 and V is TRBV3-1 (or the pseudogene TRBV3-2); 9 bases align to TRBD1. Germline CDR1 reads LGHDT; CDR2 reads YNNKEL (reference sequence). With V trimmed by 3 bases and J by 0 bases, 6 bases remained unmatched. This CDR3 region has 18 residues. In DNA, the CDR3 is TGTGCCAGCAGCCAGGACAGGGGAGCGTCCTCTGGGGCCAACGTCCTGACTTTC. It translates to CASSQDRGASSGANVLTF.

The chain carries TRBV28 and TRBJ2-7; tentative D call: TRBD1 (5 bases). Germline V gene lookup returns CDR1 MDHEN and CDR2 SYDVKM. Trimming left V 5 bases short and J 3 bases short, with 17 bases between. The CDR3 loop spans 15 amino acids. The CDR3 sequence is CASSPLSRAYYEQYF. The CDR3 region has the DNA TGTGCCAGCAGTCCCCTTAGCAGGGCATACTACGAGCAGTACTTC.

The rearrangement joins TRBV15 to TRBJ2-2, with D maybe TRBD1 (5 bases). This CDR3 spans 13 amino acids. V shed 6 bases and J shed 5 bases, with 10 bases lying between them. Germline V lookup: CDR1 LNHNV, CDR2 YYDKDF (reference sequence). CDR3 bases: TGTGCCACCAGTTGGGGCCGTACCGGGGAGCTGTTTTTT. Amino acids: CATSWGRTGELFF.

This clone was recorded many times. The chain's CDR3 is CASSQEGERGYTF. The CDR3 coding sequence is TGTGCCAGCAGCCAAGAGGGGGAGCGTGGCTACACCTTC. This chain joins TRBV7-9 and TRBJ1-2, with a weak D call TRBD1 (6 bases). CDR3 length: 13 amino acids. V shed 5 bases and J shed 7 bases, with 14 bases lying between them. Germline V gives CDR1 SEHNR, CDR2 FQNEAQ (reference sequence). Drawing the rest from reference TRBV7-9 and TRBJ1-2, the complete variable domain is DTGVSQNPRHKITKRGQNVTFRCDPISEHNRLYWYRQTLGQGPEFLTYFQNEAQLEKSRLLSDRFSAERPKGSFSTLEIQRTEQGDSAMYLCASSQEGERGYTFGSGTRLTVV.

The CDR3 loop is CASSLAGTGRSPLHF. CDR3 nucleotides: TGTGCCAGCAGCTTAGCGGGGACAGGGAGGTCACCCCTCCACTTT. This chain connects TRBV7-2 to TRBJ1-6; 9 bases map to TRBD1. The V gene's germline CDR1 is SGHTA and CDR2 FQGNSA. The CDR3 consists of 15 residues. The V segment lost 0 bases and the J segment 10 bases; nucleotides outside the gene matches: 4.

The chain has TRBV5-1 and TRBJ2-7; 7 positions match TRBD1. CDR3 length: 14 amino acids. After removal of 0 bases from V and 2 bases from J, the junction contained 2 bases not matched to a gene. Germline lookup yields CDR1 SGHRS and CDR2 YFSETQ. The CDR3 is CASSLDRGPYEQYF. In DNA form, the CDR3 reads TGCGCCAGCAGCTTGGACAGGGGCCCCTACGAGCAGTACTTC.

CDR3: CASGLVVRRTGADTQYF. The CDR3 DNA sequence: TGTGCTAGTGGTTTGGTAGTACGGAGAACGGGGGCAGATACGCAGTATTTT. This chain connects TRBV12-5 to TRBJ2-3; weak D call: TRBD2 (6 bases). Germline V lookup: CDR1 LGHNT, CDR2 FRNRAP. CDR3 length: 17 residues. V gave up 0 bases and J gave up 4 bases, with 17 bases separating them.

This chain links TRBV7-2 with TRBJ2-2; D possibly corresponds to TRBD1 (5 bases). The germline gives CDR1 SGHTA, CDR2 FQGNSA. The CDR3 is 14 residues long. Between the trimmed V and J ends, which lost 5 bases and 2 bases, there was a span of 9 bases. CDR3 in DNA: TGTGCCAGCAGCACGGACACAAACACCGGGGAGCTGTTTTTT. Residues: CASSTDTNTGELFF.

This sequence joins TRBV5-1 and TRBJ1-2, with TRBD1 matching 7 bases. V lost 1 base and J lost 4; bases outside the gene matches: 7. CDR1 is SGHRS, CDR2 YFSETQ, per germline. The CDR3 runs 15 residues. CDR3 nucleotides: TGCGCCAGCAGCTTGCCCGGACAGGAAGGCTATGGCTACACCTTC. Its protein product is CASSLPGQEGYGYTF.

The chain is built from TRBV7-9 and TRBJ1-1, with D maybe TRBD1 (6 bases). The germline V gene encodes CDR1 SEHNR and CDR2 FQNEAQ (reference sequence). This CDR3 spans 16 amino acids. V dropped 4 bases and J dropped 5 bases, with 20 bases sitting between them. The CDR3: CASSSQLGRGRTEAFF. The CDR3 DNA is TGTGCCAGCAGCTCCCAACTGGGCAGGGGAAGAACTGAAGCTTTCTTT. The whole variable domain, filled in from reference TRBV7-9 and TRBJ1-1, reads DTGVSQNPRHKITKRGQNVTFRCDPISEHNRLYWYRQTLGQGPEFLTYFQNEAQLEKSRLLSDRFSAERPKGSFSTLEIQRTEQGDSAMYLCASSSQLGRGRTEAFFGQGTRLTVV.

The rearrangement uses TRBV28 and TRBJ1-2, with 7 bases aligning to TRBD1. With 7 bases clipped from V and 9 bases from J, the junction kept 5 bases outside the gene matches. CDR3 length: 11 residues. CDR1 MDHEN and CDR2 SYDVKM come from the germline V gene. In nucleotides, the CDR3 is TGTGCCAGCAAGGGGGCGGGAAGCTACACCTTC. This sequence encodes CASKGAGSYTF.

The rearrangement uses TRBV28 and TRBJ2-4; 7 bases match TRBD2. The ends lost 3 bases at V and 7 bases at J; junction bases unmatched: 6. This CDR3 spans 14 amino acids. The V gene's germline CDR1 is MDHEN and CDR2 SYDVKM. Written as DNA, the CDR3 is TGTGCCAGCAGTTTTGGGGGGGAAGGGAACATTCAGTACTTC. Its translation: CASSFGGEGNIQYF.

The rearrangement uses TRBV14 and TRBJ1-4, with 7 bases that match TRBD1. Germline V gene lookup returns CDR1 SGHDN and CDR2 FVKESK. The length of the CDR3 is 18 residues. V trimming: 0 bases; J trimming: 4 bases; junction bases outside the gene matches: 11. The CDR3, as DNA: TGTGCCAGCAGCCAAGATCGTTTAGGGACAGCACTTAATGAAAAACTGTTTTTT. This gives the protein CASSQDRLGTALNEKLFF.